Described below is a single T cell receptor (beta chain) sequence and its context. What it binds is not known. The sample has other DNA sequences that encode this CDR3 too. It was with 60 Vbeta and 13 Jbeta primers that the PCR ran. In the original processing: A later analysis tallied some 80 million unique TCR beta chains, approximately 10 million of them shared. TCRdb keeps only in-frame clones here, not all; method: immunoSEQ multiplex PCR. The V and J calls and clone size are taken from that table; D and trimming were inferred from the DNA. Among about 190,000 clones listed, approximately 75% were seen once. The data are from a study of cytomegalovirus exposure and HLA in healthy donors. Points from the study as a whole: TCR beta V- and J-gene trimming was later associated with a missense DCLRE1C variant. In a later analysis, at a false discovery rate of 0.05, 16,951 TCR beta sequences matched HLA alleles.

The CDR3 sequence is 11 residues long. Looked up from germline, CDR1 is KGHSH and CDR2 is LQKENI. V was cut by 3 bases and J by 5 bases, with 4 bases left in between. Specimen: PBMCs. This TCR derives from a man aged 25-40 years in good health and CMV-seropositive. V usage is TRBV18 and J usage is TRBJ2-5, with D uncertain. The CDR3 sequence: CASSPRETQYF. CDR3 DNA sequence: TGTGCCAGCTCACCGAGGGAGACCCAGTACTTC.